Presented here are 20 T cell receptor beta chains from one specimen sequenced in a study of response to subunit inactivated influenza vaccine. Each CDR3 protein gets one entry after TCRdb re-called the RT-PCR reads with MiXCR. The profile shows around 580,000 distinct CDR3 sequences, about 11% of them singletons. The sequencing used PBMCs from blood, collected on the day of vaccination. All receptors come from a man between 50 and 59 years old who received an inactivated influenza vaccine.

The gene calls are TRBV12-3 or TRBV12-4 and TRBJ2-3; 9 nucleotides align to TRBD2. V lost 3 bases to trimming and J lost 7 bases; unmatched junction nucleotides: 8. The CDR3 spans 15 residues. The CDR3 region is CASSFALAGVHTQYF. In DNA form, the CDR3 reads TGTGCCAGCAGTTTTGCGTTAGCGGGGGTTCATACGCAGTATTTT.

V usage is TRBV4-3 and J usage is TRBJ2-3; D remains unclear. Trimming left V 0 bases short and J 8 bases short, with 9 bases between. CDR1 is LGHNA, CDR2 YSLEER, per germline. The CDR3 has 13 amino acids. The CDR3: CASSQDLVGTQYF. CDR3 DNA sequence: TGCGCCAGCAGCCAAGATCTTGTGGGTACGCAGTATTTT.

DNA for the CDR3: TGTGCCAGCAGTGAACTACTAGACCATACGCAGTATTTT. Amino acid sequence: CASSELLDHTQYF. The rearrangement uses TRBV6-1 and TRBJ2-3; tentative D call: TRBD2 (5 bases). This CDR3 is 13 amino acids long. The V gene's germline CDR1 is MNHNS and CDR2 SASEGT. Deletions cut 2 bases from V and 7 bases from J, with 10 bases between.

This clonotype was detected a few times. The rearrangement uses TRBV20-1 and TRBJ1-5, with 7 bases lining up with TRBD1. Germline V gene data show CDR1 as DFQATT and CDR2 as SNEGSKA (reference sequence). The length of the CDR3 is 17 residues. J gave up 2 bases and V 0 bases, and 10 bases lay outside the gene matches. CDR3: CSARDRQGPMGNQPQHF. The CDR3 DNA reads as TGCAGTGCTAGAGATAGACAGGGACCCATGGGCAATCAGCCCCAGCATTTT.

This clonotype was observed at least ten times. V gene TRBV20-1 combines with J gene TRBJ1-2; D gene ambiguous. Trimming stripped 1 base from V and 7 bases from J, with 22 bases between. The CDR3 spans 16 residues. The germline V gene encodes CDR1 DFQATT and CDR2 SNEGSKA (reference sequence). In nucleotides, the CDR3 is TGCAGTGCTAGAGTGGGAGGCGGCTTTGGGATTTTTGGCTACACCTTC. Protein sequence: CSARVGGGFGIFGYTF.

The chain has TRBV7-9 and TRBJ2-1; the match to TRBD2 covers 8 bases. CDR1 SEHNR and CDR2 FQNEAQ come from the germline V gene (reference sequence). The trim removed 1 base at V and 6 bases at J, leaving 8 bases unmatched. The CDR3 has 16 residues. CDR3 loop: CASSLGLTGGANEQFF. The CDR3 nucleotides read TGTGCCAGCAGCTTAGGGCTCACCGGGGGGGCCAATGAGCAGTTCTTC.

This clonotype was picked up a small number of times. The V call is TRBV6-2 or TRBV6-3, the J call TRBJ2-1; D is unresolved. CDR1 and CDR2 (germline): MNHEY, SVGEGT. Trimming took 0 bases from V and 7 from J, leaving 25 bases between them. The CDR3 length is 19 residues. CDR3 amino acids: CASSYSIRGLKPERNEQFF. The CDR3 DNA sequence: TGTGCCAGCAGTTACTCGATTCGTGGTCTGAAGCCCGAAAGAAATGAGCAGTTCTTC.

This clonotype turned up a few times. V usage is TRBV7-9 and J usage is TRBJ2-3; 7 bases are shared with TRBD1. J gave up 2 bases and V 5 bases, and 7 bases lay outside the gene matches. This CDR3 spans 15 amino acids. Per the germline V gene, CDR1 is SEHNR and CDR2 is FQNEAQ (reference sequence). DNA for the CDR3: TGTGCCAGCAGCGTCGGGACAGTAGACACAGATACGCAGTATTTT. This encodes CASSVGTVDTDTQYF.

This clonotype appeared many times. This sequence joins TRBV9 and TRBJ2-3; D perhaps matches TRBD1 (6 bases). V lost 2 bases and J lost 6, with 7 bases in between. This CDR3 is 12 amino acids long. Germline lookup yields CDR1 SGDLS and CDR2 YYNGEE. The CDR3 nucleotides read TGTGCCAGCAGCGTTAGGGGGGATACGCAGTATTTT. This gives the protein CASSVRGDTQYF.

The CDR3 nucleotides read TGTGCCAGCACCGGCGGGTGGAACGAGCAGTACTTC. It encodes CASTGGWNEQYF. The genes are TRBV6-5 and TRBJ2-7; D might be TRBD2 (5 bases). CDR1 is MNHEY and CDR2 is SVGAGI in the germline V gene. Trimming pared 7 bases from V and 5 bases from J, leaving 12 bases between. This CDR3 region has 12 residues.

This clonotype occurred a few times. The chain recombines TRBV29-1 with TRBJ2-3; 9 bases match TRBD1. V was pared by 7 bases and J by 3 bases, with 11 bases of the junction left unmatched. Germline-derived CDR1 and CDR2 are SQVTM and ANQGSEA. CDR3 length: 15 residues. The chain's CDR3 is CSASRGTGQTDTQYF. The CDR3 DNA reads TGCAGCGCCTCAAGGGGGACAGGGCAAACAGATACGCAGTATTTT.

This clonotype was found many times. The J gene is TRBJ2-7, the V gene TRBV12-3 or TRBV12-4, with D possibly called TRBD1 or TRBD2 (5 bases each). Trimming cost V 3 bases and J 6 bases, with 6 bases left between them. The CDR3 totals 11 residues. CDR3 sequence (DNA): TGTGCCAGCAGTTTGGGGGTCGAGCAGTACTTC. Translating gives CASSLGVEQYF.

Only a few counts were recorded for this clonotype. The gene calls are TRBV10-2 and TRBJ2-3; 9 bases align to TRBD1. J was trimmed by 8 bases and V by 8 bases; bases with no gene match: 2. The CDR3 totals 11 residues. Germline CDR1 reads WSHSY; CDR2 reads SAAADI. CDR3 loop: CASGQGTTQYF. The CDR3 bases are TGCGCCAGCGGACAGGGGACTACGCAGTATTTT.

The chain carries TRBV7-8 and TRBJ1-5; perhaps TRBD1 as D (5 bases). This CDR3 has 14 residues. Germline V gene data show CDR1 as SGHVS and CDR2 as FQNEAQ. V lost 1 base, J lost 6 bases, and 10 bases lay in between. The CDR3 loop is CASSLGQQGQPQHF. The CDR3 coding sequence is TGTGCCAGCAGCTTAGGACAGCAGGGTCAGCCCCAGCATTTT.

The chain recombines TRBV28 with TRBJ2-1, with 8 bases that match TRBD2. CDR1 is MDHEN, CDR2 SYDVKM, per germline. V dropped 4 bases and J dropped 8; count of bases not matched to a gene: 13. There are 16 residues in the CDR3. The CDR3 bases are TGTGCCAGCAGTTCTCCGGGAGGGCCTCGTTCTTATGAGCAGTTCTTC. Translated: CASSSPGGPRSYEQFF. The whole variable domain, filled in from reference TRBV28 and TRBJ2-1, reads DVKVTQSSRYLVKRTGEKVFLECVQDMDHENMFWYRQDPGLGLRLIYFSYDVKMKEKGDIPEGYSVSREKKERFSLILESASTNQTSMYLCASSSPGGPRSYEQFFGPGTRLTVL.

V gene TRBV28 combines with J gene TRBJ2-7; TRBD1 aligns across 9 bases. J was trimmed by 0 bases and V by 5 bases; bases with no gene match: 8. The CDR3 contains 16 residues. From germline, CDR1 is MDHEN and CDR2 SYDVKM. In nucleotides, the CDR3 is TGTGCCAGCAGTCCCACGGGACAGGGAATCTCCTACGAGCAGTACTTC. This encodes CASSPTGQGISYEQYF.

This clonotype was counted only a few times. The genes are TRBV7-2 and TRBJ1-2; no definite D call. Trimming shortened V by 5 bases and J by 0 bases, and 10 bases separated the two germline ends. Germline V CDR1 and CDR2: SGHTA, FQGNSA. The CDR3 contains 14 residues. This CDR3 reads CASSPTAANYGYTF. The CDR3 DNA follows: TGTGCCAGCAGCCCTACAGCAGCTAACTATGGCTACACCTTC.

This clonotype was recorded a few times. The chain joins TRBV11-2 to TRBJ2-1; 13 nucleotides align to TRBD2. The CDR3 contains 18 residues. The V and J ends lost 4 bases and 5 bases, in that order; junction bases with no gene match: 11. Per the germline V gene, CDR1 is SGHAT and CDR2 is FQNNGV. In DNA form, the CDR3 reads TGTGCCAGCAGCTCCCGACTAGCGGGAGGTAGTTTGGACAATGAGCAGTTCTTC. It specifies CASSSRLAGGSLDNEQFF.

The chain uses TRBV5-1 and TRBJ1-1, with TRBD1 as a possible D gene (5 bases). Germline CDR1 reads SGHRS; CDR2 reads YFSETQ. CDR3 length: 13 amino acids. Between the trimmed V and J ends, which lost 0 bases and 12 bases, there was a span of 15 bases. The CDR3 reads CASSLATQGDPFF. The CDR3 nucleotides read TGCGCCAGCAGCTTGGCTACCCAGGGAGATCCTTTCTTT.

V and J are TRBV29-1 and TRBJ2-5, with 8 positions matching TRBD1. CDR1 is SQVTM and CDR2 is ANQGSEA in the germline V gene. The CDR3 contains 12 residues. The ends lost 6 bases at V and 4 bases at J; junction bases unmatched: 4. In nucleotides, the CDR3 is TGCAGCGTCGCAGGGGGCGGAGAGACCCAGTACTTC. Translating it yields CSVAGGGETQYF.